The next 12 T cell receptor beta chains were all read from a single sample in a study of T cells after yellow fever vaccination. TCRdb reprocessed the 5' RACE reads with MiXCR, giving one entry per CDR3 protein. Here the sample spans around 120,000 distinct CDR3 sequences, 13% to 15% being singletons. The sample in question was CD8+ T cells sorted from PBMCs, obtained 5 days after the yellow fever booster vaccination. These TCRs come from a man in his late teens or twenties who received the YFV17D yellow fever vaccine.

This clonotype was counted only a few times. The chain links TRBV20-1 to TRBJ2-3; D gene uncertain. CDR1 and CDR2 from the germline V gene are DFQATT and SNEGSKA (reference sequence). CDR3 size: 13 residues. V was cut by 0 bases and J by 5 bases, with 9 bases left in between. CDR3 region: CSARDLGLDTQYF. The CDR3 DNA follows: TGCAGTGCTAGAGATTTAGGGTTAGATACGCAGTATTTT.

V and J are TRBV15 and TRBJ1-1; tentative D call: TRBD1 (5 bases). Germline V gene data show CDR1 as LNHNV and CDR2 as YYDKDF (reference sequence). There are 18 residues in the CDR3. The V and J ends lost 0 bases and 0 bases respectively, with 17 bases between them. DNA for the CDR3: TGTGCCACCAGCAGAGATTGGGGGGTTTGGGGGATGAACACTGAAGCTTTCTTT. It translates to CATSRDWGVWGMNTEAFF.

The chain combines TRBV6-2 or TRBV6-3 with TRBJ2-7; D is ambiguous. This CDR3 contains 13 residues. V dropped 2 bases and J dropped 3 bases, with 8 bases sitting between them. CDR1 MNHEY and CDR2 SVGEGT come from the germline V gene. The CDR3 loop is CASSYGTHYEQYF. The DNA of the CDR3 is TGTGCCAGCAGTTACGGAACGCACTACGAGCAGTACTTC.

The rearrangement joins TRBV7-8 to TRBJ1-5; D remains unclear. V lost 0 bases and J lost 4, with 10 bases in between. The V gene's germline CDR1 is SGHVS and CDR2 FQNEAQ. There are 15 residues in the CDR3. The CDR3 region is CASSLAEDVNQPQHF. The CDR3 DNA follows: TGTGCCAGCAGCTTAGCCGAAGATGTAAATCAGCCCCAGCATTTT.

This clonotype was seen a few times. This rearrangement joins TRBV20-1 to TRBJ2-2; D is possibly TRBD1 (6 bases). Per the germline V gene, CDR1 is DFQATT and CDR2 is SNEGSKA (reference sequence). The V end lost 0 bases, the J end lost 4 bases, and 12 bases lay between the germline ends. This CDR3 region has 15 residues. The CDR3 DNA follows: TGCAGTGCTAGAGATGGGGCAGGGGCCACCGGGGAGCTGTTTTTT. Protein sequence: CSARDGAGATGELFF.

This clonotype was counted a few times. The rearrangement uses TRBV4-1 and TRBJ1-3; D unclear. Trimming removed 2 bases at V and 0 bases at J, with 2 bases between. CDR1 MGHRA and CDR2 YSYEKL come from the germline V gene. The CDR3 is 13 amino acids. The CDR3 bases are TGCGCCAGCAGCCAATCCTCTGGAAACACCATATATTTT. Amino acids: CASSQSSGNTIYF.

This clonotype has ten or more counts. The rearrangement uses TRBV7-3 and TRBJ1-1; D not certain. This CDR3 region has 13 residues. Germline values: CDR1 SGHTA, CDR2 FQGTGA. The germline V and J ends were trimmed by 5 bases and 1 base, with 8 bases remaining between them. The CDR3 reads CASSPYSNTEAFF. Here the CDR3 DNA reads TGTGCCAGCAGCCCATACTCGAACACTGAAGCTTTCTTT.

This clonotype was seen more than once but under ten times. The J gene is TRBJ1-1, the V gene TRBV19, with a weak D call TRBD1 (6 bases). Germline CDR1 and CDR2: LNHDA and SQIVND (reference sequence). V lost 7 bases to trimming and J lost 11 bases, with 14 bases between them. This CDR3 contains 11 residues. CDR3: CASTMTGLAFF. The DNA of the CDR3 is TGTGCCAGTACAATGACAGGCCTGGCTTTCTTT.

This chain links TRBV4-3 with TRBJ1-1; D might be TRBD1 (6 bases). Germline V CDR1 and CDR2: LGHNA, YSLEER. The CDR3 extends over 15 amino acids. V was shortened by 1 base and J by 4 bases, with 13 bases between the two germline ends. The CDR3 protein is CASSQVGGWVTEAFF. The CDR3 DNA is TGCGCCAGCAGCCAAGTGGGGGGCTGGGTCACTGAAGCTTTCTTT.

V usage is TRBV7-9 and J usage is TRBJ1-5, with unresolved D. Germline V gene sequence: CDR1 SEHNR, CDR2 FQNEAQ (reference sequence). CDR3 length: 14 amino acids. V was clipped by 1 base and J by 9 bases, with 13 bases between them. The CDR3 loop reads CASSLGAERSPQHF. The CDR3 nucleotides read TGTGCCAGCAGCTTAGGGGCCGAGAGATCGCCCCAGCATTTT.

The chain combines TRBV14 with TRBJ2-7, with D possibly being TRBD1 (6 bases). Germline V gives CDR1 SGHDN, CDR2 FVKESK. CDR3 length: 15 amino acids. Trimming took off 1 base at V and 4 bases at J, with 14 bases between the two ends. CDR3 nucleotide sequence: TGTGCCAGCAGCCAAGTAACAGGGTTAGGGTACGAGCAGTACTTC. This encodes CASSQVTGLGYEQYF.

The chain carries TRBV9 and TRBJ1-2, with 7 bases fitting TRBD1. Losses at the gene ends were 2 bases for V and 9 bases for J; bases not matched to a gene: 7. This CDR3 region has 13 residues. Germline V lookup: CDR1 SGDLS, CDR2 YYNGEE. The CDR3 here is CASSVATGASYTF. The CDR3, as DNA: TGTGCCAGCAGCGTTGCAACAGGGGCGAGCTACACCTTC.